The source of this T cell receptor (beta chain) is a study of STAT5B mutations in CD4+ large granular lymphocyte leukemia. Study details: Among healthy donors, a particular HLA allele went with more CDR3 'QG' motifs.

V gave up 5 bases and J gave up 4 bases; unmatched junction bases: 8. This CDR3 contains 16 residues. CDR1 is MDHEN, CDR2 SYDVKM, per germline. This was a survey-level run. Clones were sequenced by immunoSEQ multiplex PCR, and TCRdb holds only the in-frame ones, with some missing. Among 20,000 to 25,000 clones, 74% were seen once, and the ten largest hold approximately 9.5%. Findings of the study overall: 8/27 top patient clones versus 2/35 control clones were TRBV06-family. Patient CD4-sorted repertoires stayed more clonal than healthy ones after leukemic-clone removal.

A remark on this clone: What it binds is unknown.

Sequenced material: CD4+ T cells from blood buffy coats. The TCR originated in a human donor in good health. The chain is built from TRBV28 and TRBJ1-5, with 10 bases aligning to TRBD1. The CDR3 is CASSTTGTGANQPQHF. The CDR3 DNA reads as TGTGCCAGCAGTACCACCGGGACAGGGGCTAATCAGCCCCAGCATTTT.